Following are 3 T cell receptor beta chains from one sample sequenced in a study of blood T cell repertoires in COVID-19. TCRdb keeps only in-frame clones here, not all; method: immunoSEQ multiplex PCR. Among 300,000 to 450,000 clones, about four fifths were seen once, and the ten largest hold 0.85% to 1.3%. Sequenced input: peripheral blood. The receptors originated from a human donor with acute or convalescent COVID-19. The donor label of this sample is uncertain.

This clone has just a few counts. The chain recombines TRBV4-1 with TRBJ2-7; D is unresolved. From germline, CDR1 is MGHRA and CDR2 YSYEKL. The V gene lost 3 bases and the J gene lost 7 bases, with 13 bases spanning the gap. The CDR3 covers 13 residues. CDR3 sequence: CASSHQTRGEQYF. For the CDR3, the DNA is TGCGCCAGCAGCCACCAGACCCGAGGTGAGCAGTACTTC.

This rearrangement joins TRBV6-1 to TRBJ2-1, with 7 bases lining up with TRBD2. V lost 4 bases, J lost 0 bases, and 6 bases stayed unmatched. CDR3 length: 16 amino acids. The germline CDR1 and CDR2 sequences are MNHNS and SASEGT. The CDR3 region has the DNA TGTGCCAGCAGTGGCGAAGCTAGCGGCTCCTACAATGAGCAGTTCTTC. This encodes CASSGEASGSYNEQFF.

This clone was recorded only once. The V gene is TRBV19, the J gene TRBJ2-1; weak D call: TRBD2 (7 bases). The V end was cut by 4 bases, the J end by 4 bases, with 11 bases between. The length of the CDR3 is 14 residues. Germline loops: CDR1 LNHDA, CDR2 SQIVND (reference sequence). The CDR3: CASSRRGAYNEQFF. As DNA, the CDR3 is TGTGCCAGTAGTAGACGGGGGGCTTACAATGAGCAGTTCTTC.